These T cell receptor beta chains were read from a single sample in a study of blood T cell repertoires in COVID-19. Profiling relied on immunoSEQ multiplex PCR, and the TCRdb table lists in-frame clones only, not all of them. The sample has around 250,000 clones, around 86% seen once; the top ten hold roughly 0.96%. The sequenced sample was peripheral blood. The receptors were sampled from a woman aged 35 to 49 who had recovered from COVID-19. Both conserved end residues are part of each CDR3. D genes are given only for firm matches. Clone size appears in some rows only: once, few, many, or a class for an expanded clone.

j_gene | abundance | d_gene | v_gene | CDR3nt | CDR3aa
TRBJ2-7 | . | TRBD2 | TRBV6-1 | TGTGCCAGCAGTGAGGGAGGGACGGGCTACGAGCAGTACTTC | CASSEGGTGYEQYF
TRBJ1-1 | . | . | TRBV5-4 | TGTGCCAGCACTATGAGGACAGAGACCTACATGAACACTGAAGCTTTCTTT | CASTMRTETYMNTEAFF
TRBJ2-7 | . | . | TRBV3-1/TRBV3-2 | TGTGCCAGCAGCCAACAGGGCGGGACGGGGGAGCAGTACTTC | CASSQQGGTGEQYF
TRBJ2-1 | . | TRBD2 | TRBV7-9 | TGTGCCAGCAGCGAAAGCGGACTAGCGGTCGATGAGCAGTTCTTC | CASSESGLAVDEQFF
TRBJ1-6 | . | . | TRBV9 | TGTGCCAGCAGCGTAGACGGCTCCTATAATTCACCCCTCCACTTT | CASSVDGSYNSPLHF
TRBJ1-1 | . | TRBD1 | TRBV18 | TGTGCCAGCTCACCACCACAGGGGATCACTGAAGCTTTCTTT | CASSPPQGITEAFF
TRBJ1-5 | . | . | TRBV7-9 | TGTGCCAGCAGCTTGGGGACTGATCAGCCCCAGCATTTT | CASSLGTDQPQHF
TRBJ2-7 | . | TRBD2 | TRBV2 | TGTGCCAGCAATAGCGGGACCTACGAGCAGTACTTC | CASNSGTYEQYF
TRBJ2-7 | . | TRBD2 | TRBV5-1 | TGCGCCAGCAGCTACGCCGGGACTAGCGTCGACGAGCAGTACTTC | CASSYAGTSVDEQYF
TRBJ1-1 | . | TRBD1 | TRBV30 | TGTGCCTGGTCGACAGGGGAGTCAGGCACTGAAGCTTTCTTT | CAWSTGESGTEAFF
TRBJ2-1 | . | TRBD1 | TRBV6-1 | TGTGCCAGCAGTGAAGGGACAGGGGGTCAAGGCTACAATGAGCAGTTCTTC | CASSEGTGGQGYNEQFF
TRBJ1-2 | . | TRBD1 | TRBV28 | TGTGCCAGCAGTCGGGACAGTGGCTACACCTTC | CASSRDSGYTF
TRBJ2-3 | . | . | TRBV18 | TGTGCCAGCTACGCCGGGACAAGAGACACAGATACGCAGTATTTT | CASYAGTRDTDTQYF
TRBJ2-2 | . | . | TRBV5-5 | TGTGCCAGCAGCTTGGAACTAACCGGGGAGCTGTTTTTT | CASSLELTGELFF
TRBJ1-5 | . | TRBD1 | TRBV6-2/TRBV6-3 | TGTGCCAGCAGTTACTCGAGACAGGGCCAGCAGCCCCAGCATTTT | CASSYSRQGQQPQHF
TRBJ2-5 | . | . | TRBV7-9 | TGTGCCAGCAGCCAAGGGTCACAGGGACGAGAGACCCAGTACTTC | CASSQGSQGRETQYF
TRBJ1-2 | . | . | TRBV6-2/TRBV6-3 | TGTGCCAGCAGCCTCCCCGGGGGGGTCCTCGGAGGCTACACCTTC | CASSLPGGVLGGYTF
TRBJ2-7 | . | TRBD2 | TRBV13 | TGTGCCAGCCAAGCAGGGGCGGACGGGAGGGCCATGGGCGAGCAGTACTTC | CASQAGADGRAMGEQYF
TRBJ2-1 | . | . | TRBV27 | TGTGCCAGCAGTCCTCTACCCTTATACAATGAGCAGTTCTTC | CASSPLPLYNEQFF
TRBJ2-5 | once | TRBD2 | TRBV10-1 | TGCGCCAGCAGTGAGTCGGAAGGGACTAGCGGGGCGAAATGGGCCCAGTACTTC | CASSESEGTSGAKWAQYF
TRBJ1-6 | . | TRBD1 | TRBV11-2 | TGTGCCAGCAGCTATCAGGGGGCTGGAAATTCACCCCTCCACTTT | CASSYQGAGNSPLHF
TRBJ2-3 | . | . | TRBV2 | TGTGCCAGCAGTGAGGTGTCAGGGTGGTTCATGGATACGCAGTATTTT | CASSEVSGWFMDTQYF
TRBJ1-2 | . | . | TRBV24-1 | TGTGCCACCAGTGACTCACGCCCGAGTGGCTACACCTTC | CATSDSRPSGYTF
TRBJ2-1 | many | TRBD2 | TRBV18 | TGTGCCAGCTCACAGGCTAGCGGGAGGCTGCGGTGGGGTGAGCAGTTCTTC | CASSQASGRLRWGEQFF
TRBJ1-5 | . | . | TRBV24-1 | TGTGCCACCAGTGACCCTCAAGACTTTTCTGATCAGCCCCAGCATTTT | CATSDPQDFSDQPQHF
TRBJ2-3 | . | TRBD2 | TRBV3-1/TRBV3-2 | TGTGCCAGCAGCCAAGAAGGGACTAGCGGGATGTCGCAGTATTTT | CASSQEGTSGMSQYF
TRBJ2-2 | . | TRBD2 | TRBV28 | TGTGCCAGCAGTAGACTAGCGGAGAACACCGGGGAGCTGTTTTTT | CASSRLAENTGELFF
TRBJ2-7 | . | . | TRBV6-5 | TGTGCCAGCAGGCCAGCAGGGGTCTACGAGCAGTACTTC | CASRPAGVYEQYF
TRBJ2-7 | . | TRBD1 | TRBV6-5 | TGTGCCAGCAAAGGGACAGGGCCCTACGAGCAGTACTTC | CASKGTGPYEQYF
TRBJ2-7 | . | TRBD1 | TRBV29-1 | TGCAGCGTTGAATTATGGACAGGGGGCGAGCAGTACTTC | CSVELWTGGEQYF
TRBJ1-4 | once | . | TRBV9 | TGTGCCAGCAGCCCCCCCCGAGGGGAGGGAAAACTGTTTTTT | CASSPPRGEGKLFF